Each of the 10 T cell receptor beta chains below was sequenced from the same sample in a study of T cell responses to AZD1222 COVID-19 vaccine. Sequencing used immunoSEQ multiplex PCR; TCRdb keeps in-frame clones, though not all of them. The table lists about 130,000 clones, approximately 89% of them singletons. The input for sequencing was peripheral blood, taken on day 0 of AZD1222 vaccination. The receptors were sampled from an adult in good health.

The chain joins TRBV4-1 to TRBJ2-5; TRBD1 matches at 8 bases. The CDR3 runs 17 residues. The V segment lost 3 bases and the J segment 6 bases; nucleotides outside the gene matches: 15. Germline V gives CDR1 MGHRA, CDR2 YSYEKL. The DNA of the CDR3 is TGCGCCAGCAGCCACGGACTCCCTGGACAGGGCATAAAGACCCAGTACTTC. It translates to CASSHGLPGQGIKTQYF.

The rearrangement uses TRBV5-5 and TRBJ2-6; D call uncertain. CDR3 size: 15 residues. V lost 0 bases and J lost 3, with 7 bases in between. From germline, CDR1 is SGHKS and CDR2 YYEKEE (reference sequence). This chain's CDR3 is CASSLALYGANVLTF. The CDR3 region has the DNA TGTGCCAGCAGCTTGGCCCTATATGGGGCCAACGTCCTGACTTTC.

A few counts support this clone. The rearrangement joins TRBV2 to TRBJ2-5; TRBD2 aligns across 7 bases. The CDR3 is made up of 14 amino acids. Germline CDR1 SNHLY, CDR2 FYNNEI. J gave up 5 bases and V 5 bases, and 8 bases lay outside the gene matches. CDR3 DNA: TGTGCCAGCAGTCGGACTAGAGGACTTGAGACCCAGTACTTC. The encoded protein is CASSRTRGLETQYF.

To note about this clone: Other DNA sequences of this sample code for an identical CDR3. V and J are TRBV11-2 and TRBJ2-1, with 8 bases matching TRBD2. The CDR3 totals 15 residues. Germline values: CDR1 SGHAT, CDR2 FQNNGV. J lost 2 bases, V lost 2 bases, and 2 bases had no gene match. The CDR3 DNA follows: TGTGCCAGCAGCTTAACTAGCGGAACCTACAATGAGCAGTTCTTC. Amino acids: CASSLTSGTYNEQFF.

J is TRBJ1-1 and V is TRBV10-3; D call uncertain. Trimming shortened V by 2 bases and J by 2 bases, and 15 bases separated the two germline ends. CDR3 length: 16 amino acids. The germline V gene encodes CDR1 ENHRY and CDR2 SYGVKD. The CDR3 DNA sequence: TGTGCCATCAGTGAGCATGGCGGAACGACCAACACTGAAGCTTTCTTT. Translated: CAISEHGGTTNTEAFF.

This chain joins TRBV5-1 and TRBJ1-3; D remains ambiguous. The CDR3 is 14 residues long. V lost 2 bases, J lost 4 bases, and 10 bases lay in between. Germline lookup yields CDR1 SGHRS and CDR2 YFSETQ. This CDR3 reads CASSFGSQGNTIYF. CDR3 DNA: TGCGCCAGCAGCTTCGGTAGTCAGGGAAACACCATATATTTT.

V gene TRBV3-1 (or the pseudogene TRBV3-2) combines with J gene TRBJ2-7, with D perhaps TRBD2 (6 bases). V lost 7 bases to trimming and J lost 2 bases, with 21 bases between them. This CDR3 spans 16 amino acids. Germline values: CDR1 LGHDT, CDR2 YNNKEL (reference sequence). DNA of the CDR3: TGTGCCAGCAACCTTGGGGGGACTGGGAATACCTACGAGCAGTACTTC. Translation gives CASNLGGTGNTYEQYF.

The rearrangement joins TRBV6-5 to TRBJ1-4, with TRBD1 matching 9 bases. The ends lost 5 bases at V and 5 bases at J; junction bases unmatched: 6. The CDR3 length is 15 residues. Germline V CDR1 and CDR2: MNHEY, SVGAGI. The CDR3 protein is CASSPTGGANEKLFF. CDR3 bases: TGTGCCAGCAGTCCAACAGGGGGCGCGAATGAAAAACTGTTTTTT.

Comments on this clone: The sample has other DNA sequences that encode this CDR3 too. The J gene is TRBJ1-5, the V gene TRBV4-2; D remains unclear. Germline assignment: CDR1 LGHNA and CDR2 YNFKEQ. V was shortened by 2 bases and J by 4 bases, with 9 bases between the two germline ends. The CDR3 sequence is 14 residues long. CDR3 coding DNA: TGTGCCAGCAGCCAACAGGTGGGGAATCAGCCCCAGCATTTT. Protein sequence: CASSQQVGNQPQHF.

This chain connects TRBV28 to TRBJ1-2, with TRBD1 matching 7 bases. The V segment lost 5 bases and the J segment 2 bases; nucleotides outside the gene matches: 11. The CDR3 loop spans 16 amino acids. Germline V CDR1 and CDR2: MDHEN, SYDVKM. This CDR3 is CASSPPGTVFNYGYTF. The CDR3 region has the DNA TGTGCCAGCAGTCCCCCCGGGACAGTATTCAACTATGGCTACACCTTC.